The text below deals with one TCR beta chain. This clone was detected a few times. Its antigen remains unidentified. Base qualities are not provided; no much larger clone lies one nucleotide away. The cohort was made up of approximately 670 healthy bone marrow donors. All cohort members were sampled while nominally healthy, although unrecorded immune exposures were likely present. The donor was CMV seronegative and was included in the group of a few hundred seronegative cohort members. A peripheral blood sample was provided by each donor, and peripheral blood mononuclear cells were used for TCR beta sequencing. The Qiagen DNeasy Blood Extraction Kit was used to extract genomic DNA from the blood cell samples. These data are taken from a study of cytomegalovirus exposure and HLA in healthy donors (dated by TCRdb to about 2017). Study-level background: An earlier analysis of roughly 500 of the donors reported 250 to 350 Gb of sequence data and around 100 million unique TCR beta sequences obtained from around 190 million T cells. The aim of the study was to test whether cataloging public T cell receptors could identify signatures of past pathogen exposure. The genetic ancestry cluster associated with self-reported Caucasian donors included roughly four fifths of the roughly 360 genotyped donors. Both class I and class II loci were covered by HLA typing, at four-digit resolution. All discovery cohort repertoires had been generated on a single sequencing platform. In addition to the first cohort of 650 to 800 subjects, a separate validation cohort of under 150 different subjects was used. A later genetic analysis used genome-wide SNP genotypes for about three fifths of the 666 donors, treating that subset as a discovery cohort. In a later analysis, previously published TCR beta repertoires from several hundred donors were re-analyzed and high-resolution HLA genotyping was added so that TCR occurrence patterns could be studied. The number of donors typed differed by locus, with 629-630 for A, B, C, DRB1 and DQB1, around 560 for DQA1, 606 for DPA1, and some 440 for DPB1. Alongside the repertoire data, information on donor age, sex, ethnicity and CMV serostatus was compiled. Because of strong linkage in the cohort, roughly five DR-DQ haplotypes were treated as single units for association and clustering. High-throughput TCR immunosequencing, statistical association of individual TCRs with disease status, and machine learning were combined to predict cytomegalovirus infection status. Rather than drawing on any new phenotypic data, the later analysis identified candidate immune exposures from TCR beta sequences and the way those sequences occurred across donors. An early release that covered roughly 600 HLA-typed donors contained approximately 300 gigabases of sequencing data and 85 million to 100 million unique TCR sequences. On average, about 240,000 unique TCR beta nucleotide sequences were sequenced per donor among some 420 genotyped donors of the cohort, with 15% to 20% of those sequences being non-productive. The T cell repertoires of around 730 subjects were profiled by immunosequencing and related to cytomegalovirus serostatus. An earlier analysis of around 580 of the donors used high-throughput TCR beta sequencing to judge whether each TCR beta V gene segment behaved as functional or pseudogenic.

Preparation of the library involved the immunoSEQ multiplex PCR assay. For the multiplex PCR, a mixture combining 60 forward primers for TCR Vbeta segments and 13 reverse primers for TCR Jbeta segments was used. Amplification of the CDR3 region of rearranged TCR beta genes was performed with a multiplex PCR assay on genomic DNA. Amplified TCR beta libraries were sequenced as 87-base-pair reads on the Illumina HiSeq System. Per the authors' processing: Across the roughly 640 repertoires, a later analysis counted tens of millions of unique TCR beta chains, 8.5 million to 12 million of which were shared by at least two donors. Raw reads were error-corrected and collapsed into unique sequences by a nearest-neighbor algorithm in which closely related sequences were merged to remove PCR and sequencing errors. Alignment of CDR3 sequences to IMGT reference sequences was used to assign V, D and J gene segments. Each retained sequence needed at least a six-nucleotide match to both a V gene segment and a J gene segment. Rearrangements were classified as productive when the CDR3 lacked stop codons and remained in frame with V and J, and all other rearrangements were classified as non-productive. CDR3 was defined according to IMGT convention as the region running from the second conserved V-encoded cysteine to the conserved J-encoded phenylalanine. The earlier analysis of some 580 of the donors excluded any sequence lacking an unambiguous match to a single V gene segment. An earlier analysis of fewer than 750 of the donors called V segments functional above 56.7% productive rearrangements and segregating when the between-donor standard deviation exceeded 5%. To diagnose cytomegalovirus status from the catalog of TCR beta chain sequences, a statistical classification framework was built. In a later analysis, TCR nucleotide sequences were compared against IMGT/GENE-DB human TR gene sequences so that V and J genes could be assigned. Using the TCRdist pipeline, a later analysis assigned CDR3 sequences along with most-parsimonious VDJ recombination scenarios. In a later analysis, each TCR beta chain was defined by its CDR3 amino acid sequence together with its V-gene family, and reads lacking a unique V-gene family were excluded. In a later analysis, 500 to 650 highly shared, low-generation-probability nucleotide sequences were removed to address suspected cross-contamination and a sequencing artifact. For each public chain, a later analysis derived a clonal expansion index from normalized ranks of inferred template counts within each repertoire. In a later analysis, generation probabilities were computed with a VDJ recombination model fitted to out-of-frame rearrangements, and the resulting probabilities were checked against IGoR. In a later analysis, hypergeometric tests were used to score TCR-TCR, TCR-HLA and TCR-CMV co-occurrence, with a repertoire-size bias correction applied to TCR pairs. False discovery rates were estimated in a later analysis by permuting HLA or CMV assignments 20 times. In a later analysis, co-occurring TCRs were grouped with DBSCAN, and TCRdist sequence similarity was added when clustering was performed within HLA-allele-positive subsets. Repertoires with fewer than 30,000 or more than 120,000 public chains were left out of co-occurrence clustering, as were five repertoires with anomalous nucleotide sharing. Not all clones reach the TCRdb copy of this immuneACCESS table, which keeps in-frame sequences only. Checked studies attribute under half of the gap to unresolved V genes and leave the rest unexplained. V, J and clone size are taken as reported in that table, and D and trimming were inferred from the DNA itself. The sample table records around 190,000 clones; around 81% of these occur just once. The ten most abundant clones make up less than 2% of the sample.

General findings and caveats noted by the study authors: Linkage disequilibrium might explain the correlated functional status among segregating V segments, but an unknown experimental factor could not be excluded. In a later analysis, 16,951 TCR beta sequences were associated with specific HLA alleles at a false discovery rate of 0.05. The sequencing pipeline was judged likely to have produced a cluster of highly shared sequence variants as a technical artifact. It was suggested by the authors that the approach could potentially be generalized to other disease states and immunological phenotypes. The presence/absence analyses assumed that sequencing depth was roughly uniform across donors, and that assumption may not be true. A few of the identified cytomegalovirus-associated TCR beta chains were confirmed in vitro to be specific for cytomegalovirus antigens. In an earlier analysis of more than 500 of the donors, most TCR beta V segments appeared in productive rearrangements about 87% or about 30% of the time, broadly matching IMGT annotations. A further reported finding was that TCR beta sequences accurately predicted the HLA-A and HLA-B alleles for most subjects in the first cohort. In a later analysis, several top co-occurrence clusters were reported to appear linked to parvovirus B19, influenza, CMV and Epstein-Barr virus. The study gave a list of 150 to 200 TCR beta chains associated with cytomegalovirus. This cohort had only TCR beta chains sequenced, and the lack of alpha or paired-chain data limited which features could be detected. In a later analysis, HLA-associated TCR beta chains were found to be more clonally expanded and to have lower generation probabilities than equally common non-associated chains. Cytomegalovirus status was reported to be diagnosed by the classifier with high specificity and sensitivity in both the original and validation cohorts. Some IMGT-functional V segments, including TRBV6-2 and TRBV6-3, could not be told apart with the 87-base-pair reads, so those segments were excluded. Assigning TCR associations to individual alleles was difficult when HLA alleles, especially DR and DQ, strongly co-occurred. While some public TCRs were present in many individuals, most TCR sequences turned up only very rarely across donors. According to a later analysis, TCR association rates differed among HLA loci, with DRB1 alleles showing the most associated TCRs and HLA-C alleles showing the fewest. Over 15 rarely observed V segments, including chromosome 9 orphons, were excluded from the earlier analysis of a few hundred of the donors because counts were too low. An association between a missense DCLRE1C variant and V-gene and J-gene trimming of TCR beta chains was found in a later genetic analysis and replicated in an independent cohort. The only immune exposure information available for the cohort was CMV serostatus. In a later analysis, most CMV-associated TCR beta chains were found to appear HLA-restricted, with HLA associations seemingly driven largely by CMV exposure. Because some donors lacked HLA typing at each locus, the association tests relied only on the typed subset. In a later genetic analysis, fewer N-insertions in productive TCRs were reported among donors in an Asian-associated ancestry cluster than the approximately 670-donor mean.

CDR1 and CDR2 were assigned from the germline V gene as SGHTA and FQGNSA. V loses 3 bases, J loses 9 bases, and the germline ends lie 12 bases apart. CDR3 length: 13 amino acids, cysteine to phenylalanine. CDR3 DNA is the only sequence kept; it has 39 bases, read in frame from the first base. Sequencing input: PBMCs. The chain employs TRBV7-2 and TRBJ2-1; tentative D gene TRBD2, with 6 bases matching. The clonotype comes from a man younger than 35 in good health and CMV-seronegative. For the CDR3, the sequence is CASSLGRGGEQFF. Read as DNA, the sequence is TGTGCCAGCAGCTTGGGGCGGGGCGGTGAGCAGTTCTTC.